The next 17 T cell receptor beta chains were all read from a single sample in a study of OX40 agonist ivuxolimab in advanced cancers. Some clones are missing from TCRdb's copy, which holds only in-frame ones; the method was immunoSEQ multiplex PCR. In the table there are 50,000 or so clones, approximately 89% of which are singletons. The specimen was CD4+ or CD8+ T cells sorted from blood, collected in a trial of the OX40 agonist ivuxolimab. Receptors were obtained from an adult with an advanced solid tumor such as melanoma, head and neck, liver or kidney cancer.

The chain couples TRBV6-5 to TRBJ2-7; 8 bases align to TRBD1. Looked up from germline, CDR1 is MNHEY and CDR2 is SVGAGI. The trim removed 6 bases at V and 3 bases at J, leaving 4 bases unmatched. The CDR3 is made up of 13 amino acids. CDR3: CASRATGVYEQYF. CDR3 in DNA: TGTGCCAGCAGAGCGACAGGGGTCTACGAGCAGTACTTC.

The chain combines TRBV29-1 with TRBJ1-3; TRBD1 matches at 7 bases. Germline loops: CDR1 SQVTM, CDR2 ANQGSEA. J lost 3 bases, V lost 7 bases, and 6 bases had no gene match. The CDR3 extends over 13 amino acids. CDR3 nucleotide sequence: TGCAGCGGCCAGACAGGGATTGGAAACACCATATATTTT. Translation gives CSGQTGIGNTIYF.

The chain recombines TRBV7-3 with TRBJ2-2, with 7 bases that match TRBD1. The CDR3 covers 15 residues. CDR1 and CDR2 (germline): SGHTA, FQGTGA. The ends lost 3 bases at V and 4 bases at J; junction bases unmatched: 5. This CDR3 reads CASSFLTGSTGELFF. The DNA of the CDR3 is TGTGCCAGCAGCTTTCTGACAGGGTCCACCGGGGAGCTGTTTTTT. Drawing the rest from reference TRBV7-3 and TRBJ2-2, the complete variable domain is GAGVSQTPSNKVTEKGKYVELRCDPISGHTALYWYRQSLGQGPEFLIYFQGTGAADDSGLPNDRFFAVRPEGSVSTLKIQRTERGDSAVYLCASSFLTGSTGELFFGEGSRLTVL.

The rearrangement uses TRBV10-2 and TRBJ2-7; TRBD2 agrees at 8 bases. The CDR3 has 14 amino acids. Germline CDR1 is WSHSY and CDR2 is SAAADI. V lost 9 bases, J lost 0 bases, and 7 bases stayed unmatched. This CDR3 is CASNSGDSSYEQYF. The DNA of the CDR3 is TGCGCCAGTAATAGCGGGGATAGCTCCTACGAGCAGTACTTC.

The chain is built from TRBV7-3 and TRBJ2-3; no firm D call. Germline V gene lookup returns CDR1 SGHTA and CDR2 FQGTGA. This CDR3 region has 14 residues. Trimming shortened V by 2 bases and J by 2 bases, and 8 bases separated the two germline ends. CDR3 bases: TGTGCCAGCAGCTTATCCGGGTACACAGATACGCAGTATTTT. It encodes CASSLSGYTDTQYF.

This chain links TRBV27 with TRBJ2-1, with a possible D match to TRBD2 (6 bases). This CDR3 region has 15 residues. Trimming removed 6 bases from V and 0 bases from J, with 12 bases in between. Germline CDR1 is MNHEY and CDR2 is SMNVEV (reference sequence). CDR3 sequence (DNA): TGTGCCAGCAGGCAACGGGACTCCTCCTACAATGAGCAGTTCTTC. Its translation is CASRQRDSSYNEQFF.

The chain uses TRBV4-1 and TRBJ2-1, with D perhaps assigned TRBD1 or TRBD2 (5 bases each). Trimming pared 5 bases from V and 2 bases from J, leaving 19 bases between. The CDR3 totals 17 residues. The germline V gene encodes CDR1 MGHRA and CDR2 YSYEKL. The DNA for the CDR3 is TGCGCCAGCAGCTCCACCGGGGCACAAGGGGCCTACAATGAGCAGTTCTTC. The encoded protein is CASSSTGAQGAYNEQFF.

This clone was counted once. The chain is built from TRBV30 and TRBJ2-3, with D unclear. The CDR3 has 11 residues. The V end was cut by 5 bases, the J end by 6 bases, with 9 bases between. The germline V gene has CDR1 GTSNPN and CDR2 SVGIG (reference sequence). In DNA, the CDR3 is TGTGCCTGGGGGTCTTTGGATACGCAGTATTTT. It translates to CAWGSLDTQYF.

V usage is TRBV7-9 and J usage is TRBJ2-1; no clear D gene. V shed 4 bases and J shed 4 bases, with 8 bases lying between them. Germline values: CDR1 SEHNR, CDR2 FQNEAQ (reference sequence). The CDR3 totals 13 residues. CDR3 in DNA: TGTGCCAGCAGCTCGGACGGATACAATGAGCAGTTCTTC. Amino acid sequence: CASSSDGYNEQFF. Using reference TRBV7-9 and TRBJ2-1 for the parts outside the CDR3, the full variable domain is DTGVSQNPRHKITKRGQNVTFRCDPISEHNRLYWYRQTLGQGPEFLTYFQNEAQLEKSRLLSDRFSAERPKGSFSTLEIQRTEQGDSAMYLCASSSDGYNEQFFGPGTRLTVL.

The genes are TRBV4-3 and TRBJ1-6; a weak D match, TRBD1 (6 bases). The ends were cut back, 0 bases at V and 7 bases at J, with 10 bases in the middle. Germline V CDR1 and CDR2: LGHNA, YSLEER. The CDR3 sequence is 15 residues long. CDR3 nucleotide sequence: TGCGCCAGCAGCCAAGAAACAGGGTGGAATTCACCCCTCCACTTT. This gives the protein CASSQETGWNSPLHF.

The rearrangement links TRBV5-6 to TRBJ2-3; D is ambiguous. V dropped 4 bases and J dropped 3 bases, with 18 bases sitting between them. Germline loops: CDR1 SGHDT, CDR2 YYEEEE. This CDR3 is built from 16 residues. DNA for the CDR3: TGTGCCAGCAGCCTCGTTCAATATGGGTCTACAGATACGCAGTATTTT. Encoded protein: CASSLVQYGSTDTQYF.

The count of this clone is one. This chain joins TRBV7-2 and TRBJ2-7; 10 nucleotides agree with TRBD1. CDR3 length equals 14 residues. The V gene end was trimmed by 6 bases and the J gene end by 4 bases; junction bases not matched to a gene: 6. CDR1 SGHTA and CDR2 FQGNSA come from the germline V gene. The CDR3 nucleotides read TGTGCCAGCAGACAAGGACAGGGGGAGTACGAGCAGTACTTC. It is translated as CASRQGQGEYEQYF.

The V and J genes are TRBV6-5 and TRBJ2-7; D could derive from TRBD1 or TRBD2 (5 bases each). The V gene lost 2 bases and the J gene lost 0 bases, with 11 bases spanning the gap. Germline V gene data show CDR1 as MNHEY and CDR2 as SVGAGI. The CDR3 covers 15 residues. CDR3 protein: CASSYGEGNSYEQYF. The DNA for the CDR3 is TGTGCCAGCAGTTACGGCGAGGGGAACTCCTACGAGCAGTACTTC.

This sequence joins TRBV10-3 and TRBJ2-6; the match to TRBD1 covers 10 bases. Trimming at V came to 6 bases and at J to 1 base, leaving 9 bases not matched to a gene. From germline, CDR1 is ENHRY and CDR2 SYGVKD. The CDR3 length is 18 residues. CDR3 DNA sequence: TGTGCCATCAGCTGGGACAGGGGCCCCTTTTCTGGGGCCAACGTCCTGACTTTC. It yields the protein CAISWDRGPFSGANVLTF.

Only a few counts were recorded for this clone. The chain has TRBV28 and TRBJ2-1; 7 bases are a match to TRBD2. CDR1 MDHEN and CDR2 SYDVKM come from the germline V gene. The CDR3 contains 19 residues. V gave up 4 bases and J gave up 0 bases; unmatched junction bases: 15. CDR3 sequence: CASSSPRRSGTSSYNEQFF. The CDR3, as DNA: TGTGCCAGCAGTTCCCCTAGGAGGAGCGGGACGAGCTCCTACAATGAGCAGTTCTTC.

This chain joins TRBV9 and TRBJ2-3; D ambiguous. CDR1 SGDLS and CDR2 YYNGEE come from the germline V gene. The CDR3 contains 11 residues. With 0 bases removed from V and 5 bases from J, the gap between germline ends came to 1 base. The CDR3 DNA is TGTGCCAGCAGCGTAGTAGATACGCAGTATTTT. Its protein is CASSVVDTQYF.

The chain uses TRBV5-1 and TRBJ2-6; no reliable D call. Germline V gives CDR1 SGHRS, CDR2 YFSETQ. The CDR3 has 13 residues. The V and J ends lost 6 bases and 4 bases respectively, with 8 bases between them. CDR3 region: CASMGSGANVLTF. CDR3 sequence (DNA): TGCGCCAGCATGGGTTCAGGGGCCAACGTCCTGACTTTC. The full variable domain, in which reference TRBV5-1 and TRBJ2-6 provide the parts outside the CDR3, is KAGVTQTPRYLIKTRGQQVTLSCSPISGHRSVSWYQQTPGQGLQFLFEYFSETQRNKGNFPGRFSGRQFSNSRSEMNVSTLELGDSALYLCASMGSGANVLTFGAGSRLTVL.